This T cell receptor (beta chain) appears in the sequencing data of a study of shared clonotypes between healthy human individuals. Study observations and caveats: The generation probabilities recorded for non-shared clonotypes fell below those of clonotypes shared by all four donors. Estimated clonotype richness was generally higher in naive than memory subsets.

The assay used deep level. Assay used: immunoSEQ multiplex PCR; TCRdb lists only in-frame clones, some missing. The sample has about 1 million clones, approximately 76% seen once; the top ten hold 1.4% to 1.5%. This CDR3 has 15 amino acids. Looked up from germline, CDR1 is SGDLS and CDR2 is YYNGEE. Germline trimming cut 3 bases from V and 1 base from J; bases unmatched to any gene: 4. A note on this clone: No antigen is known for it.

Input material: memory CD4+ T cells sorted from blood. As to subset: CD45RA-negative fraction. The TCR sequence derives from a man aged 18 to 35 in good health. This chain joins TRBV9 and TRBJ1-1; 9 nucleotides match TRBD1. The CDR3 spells CASSETGQGNTEAFF. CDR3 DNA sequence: TGTGCCAGCAGCGAGACGGGACAGGGGAACACTGAAGCTTTCTTT.